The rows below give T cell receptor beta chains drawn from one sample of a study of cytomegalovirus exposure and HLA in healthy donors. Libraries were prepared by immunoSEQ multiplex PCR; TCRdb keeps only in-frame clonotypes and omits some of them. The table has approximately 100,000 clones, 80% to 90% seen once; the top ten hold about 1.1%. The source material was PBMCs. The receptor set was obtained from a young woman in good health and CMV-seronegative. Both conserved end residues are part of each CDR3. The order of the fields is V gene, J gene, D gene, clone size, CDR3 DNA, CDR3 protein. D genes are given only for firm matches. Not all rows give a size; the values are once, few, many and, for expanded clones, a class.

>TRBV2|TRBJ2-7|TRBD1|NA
TGTGCCGCAGGACAGGGCTACGAGCAGTACTTC
CAAGQGYEQYF
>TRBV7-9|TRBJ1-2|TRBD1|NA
TGTTCCAGCAGCCTAGGGACAGGGGACTATGGCTACACCTTC
CSSSLGTGDYGYTF
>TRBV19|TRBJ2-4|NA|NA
TGTGCCAGTAGTATGGGGGCAGGGTTGTTGGGCATTCAGTACTTC
CASSMGAGLLGIQYF
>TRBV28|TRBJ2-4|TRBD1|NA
TGTGCCAGCACCCGCTGGGGCAGGGGGCGAACGGGAGAGGTAAACATTCAGTACTTC
CASTRWGRGRTGEVNIQYF
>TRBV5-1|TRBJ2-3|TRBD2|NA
TGCGCCAGCAGCCCCTTTGGGGGGGGAGGGACAGATACGCAGTATTTT
CASSPFGGGGTDTQYF
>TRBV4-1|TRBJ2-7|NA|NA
TGCGCCAGCAGCCGACCCGGGTCTTCCTACGAGCAGTACTTC
CASSRPGSSYEQYF
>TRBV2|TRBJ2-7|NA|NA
TGTGCCAGCAGTTTCGGGGGTAACTACGAGCAGTACTTC
CASSFGGNYEQYF
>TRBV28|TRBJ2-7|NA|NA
TGTGCCAGCAGTCCCCAGGGGAACTCCTACGAGCAGTACTTC
CASSPQGNSYEQYF
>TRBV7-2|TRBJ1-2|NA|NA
TGTGCCAGCAGCTTAGTTAGCGCAGAAACCTATGGCTACACCTTC
CASSLVSAETYGYTF
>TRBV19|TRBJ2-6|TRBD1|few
TGTGCCAGTAGTCTCAAGAGGGGGCCCGTTCCCTCTGGGGCCAACGTCCTGACTTTC
CASSLKRGPVPSGANVLTF
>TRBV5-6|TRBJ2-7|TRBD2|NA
TGTGCCAGCAGCATTAGCGGGAATACCTACGAGCAGTACTTC
CASSISGNTYEQYF
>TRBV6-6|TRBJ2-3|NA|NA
TGTGCCAGCAGTTACTCGGCCAACACAGATACGCAGTATTTT
CASSYSANTDTQYF
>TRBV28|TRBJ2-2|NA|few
TGTGCCAGCAGTTTATACCCGGGGGACCCCACCGGGGAGCTGTTTTTT
CASSLYPGDPTGELFF
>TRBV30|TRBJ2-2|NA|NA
TGTGCCTGGTCTAGGGAGACCACCGGGGAGCTGTTTTTT
CAWSRETTGELFF
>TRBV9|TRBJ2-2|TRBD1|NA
TGTGCCAGCAGCGGGGGACAGCACACCGGGGAGCTGTTTTTT
CASSGGQHTGELFF
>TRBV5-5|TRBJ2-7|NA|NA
TGTGCCAGCAGCTGGGGGGGGCACTACGAGCAGTACTTC
CASSWGGHYEQYF
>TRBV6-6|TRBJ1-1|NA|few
TGTGCCAGCAGTTACTTTCACAGTAACACTGAAGCTTTCTTT
CASSYFHSNTEAFF
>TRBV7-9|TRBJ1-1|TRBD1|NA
TGTGCCAGCAGCTTGGGACAGGGGAACACTGAAGCTTTCTTT
CASSLGQGNTEAFF
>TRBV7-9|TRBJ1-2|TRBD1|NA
TGTTCCAGCAGCGGGGGGACAGGGGGCGCGGATGGCTACACCTTC
CSSSGGTGGADGYTF
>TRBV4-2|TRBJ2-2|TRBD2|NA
TGTGCCAGCAGCCAAGAGTTAGCGGGAGTAAGCACCGGGGAGCTGTTTTTT
CASSQELAGVSTGELFF
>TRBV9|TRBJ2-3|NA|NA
TGTGCCAGCAGCCTATACACAGATACGCAGTATTTT
CASSLYTDTQYF
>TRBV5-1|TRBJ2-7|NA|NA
TGCGCCAGCAGCTTGAGAGGGGGTCCCAGCTCCTACGAGCAGTACTTC
CASSLRGGPSSYEQYF
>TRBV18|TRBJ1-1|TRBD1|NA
TGTGCCAGCTCACCCTCGACAGGGGAAGAAACTGAAGCTTTCTTT
CASSPSTGEETEAFF
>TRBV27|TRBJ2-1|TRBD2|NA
TGTGCCAGCAGTTTTCTCGGGGTAGCGGGGGGGTTTGAGCAGTTCTTC
CASSFLGVAGGFEQFF
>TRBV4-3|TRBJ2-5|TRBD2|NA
TGCGCCAGCAGCCAAGATGAACTAGCGGGGGGACAAGAGACCCAGTACTTC
CASSQDELAGGQETQYF
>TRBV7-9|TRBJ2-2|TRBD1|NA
TGTGCCAGCCTCACGGCCCGACAGGGGGTCTTGGCCGGGGAGCTGTTTTTT
CASLTARQGVLAGELFF
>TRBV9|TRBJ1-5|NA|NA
TGTGCCAGCAGCCGAGATTATAGCAATCAGCCCCAGCATTTT
CASSRDYSNQPQHF
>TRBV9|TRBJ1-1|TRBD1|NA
TGTGCCAGCAGCATATCCGGGACAGGGGGCGAAGCTTTCTTT
CASSISGTGGEAFF
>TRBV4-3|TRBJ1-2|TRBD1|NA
TGCGCCAGCAGCCCGGGACAGCCCTATGGCTACACCTTC
CASSPGQPYGYTF
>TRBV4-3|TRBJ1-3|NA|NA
TGCGCCAGCAGCTCCCGAGGAGGCTCTGGAAACACCATATATTTT
CASSSRGGSGNTIYF
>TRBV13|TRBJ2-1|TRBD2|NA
TGTGCCAGCAGCCGAAGCGGGAGCCCCTACAATGAGCAGTTCTTC
CASSRSGSPYNEQFF
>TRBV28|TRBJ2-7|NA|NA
TGTGCCAGCAGTTTGTCTGGCGGGGTTGCCTACGAGCAGTACTTC
CASSLSGGVAYEQYF
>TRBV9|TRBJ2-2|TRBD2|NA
TGTGCCAGCAGCGGGGGCGGGGGTAGCTTCACCGGGGAGCTGTTTTTT
CASSGGGGSFTGELFF
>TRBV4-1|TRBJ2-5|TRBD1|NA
TGCGCCAGCAGCCAAGGACAGGGGGCCGGGGAGGCCCAGTACTTC
CASSQGQGAGEAQYF
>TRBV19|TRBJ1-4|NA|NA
TGTGCCAGTAAGTGGGAGACTTCAACTAATGAAAAACTGTTTTTT
CASKWETSTNEKLFF
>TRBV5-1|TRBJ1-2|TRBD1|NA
TGCGCCAGCAGCCAGCAGACAGGGCTTAACTATGGCTACACCTTC
CASSQQTGLNYGYTF
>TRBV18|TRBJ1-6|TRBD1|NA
TGTGCCAGCGCCAGGGGGATAGATAATTCACCCCTCCACTTT
CASARGIDNSPLHF
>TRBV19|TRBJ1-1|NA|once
TGTGCCAGTAGTATCCGGGAGAGGAACACTGAAGCTTTCTTT
CASSIRERNTEAFF
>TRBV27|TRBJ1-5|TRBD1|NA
TGTGCCAGCAGTTTGCTGAACGCCGGGACAGAGAATTATCAGCCCCAGCATTTT
CASSLLNAGTENYQPQHF